This T cell receptor delta chain stems from a study of gamma-delta T cells after stem cell transplantation. Germline V gives CDR1 TVYSNPD, CDR2 GDNSRS (reference sequence). The V gene end was trimmed by 4 bases and the J gene end by 3 bases; junction bases not matched to a gene: 22. The CDR3 extends over 19 amino acids. TCRdb re-called clones from the RT-PCR reads using CATT. The sample has 1,500 to 2,000 delta-chain clones, approximately 1.7% seen once. This TCR was recovered from a human donor. It is not recorded whose cells these are; they may come from a transplant donor. Sequencing was done on a sample of gamma-delta T cells. V gene TRDV3 combines with J gene TRDJ1, with 11 positions matching TRDD3. This CDR3 reads CASTPSEVLGDIGPDKLIF. The CDR3 coding sequence is TGTGCCTCCACCCCCTCCGAGGTACTGGGGGATATCGGCCCCGATAAACTCATCTTT.